This TCR beta chain was obtained from a study of T-cell memory formation after mild COVID-19. Background on the study: TCR clusters were largely donor specific.

The CDR3 length is 11 residues. Trimming removed 4 bases at V and 8 bases at J, with 9 bases between. Per germline, CDR1 SGHRS and CDR2 YFSETQ. MiXCR, applied by TCRdb to the 5' RACE reads, yields one record per CDR3 protein. The data hold about 160,000 distinct CDR3 sequences, with around a third observed a single time. This clonotype was recorded once. Its antigen is not identified. Findings and limits, study-wide: The finding that pre-infection memory included some responding clones suggested that cross-reactive memory joined.

The specimen was PBMCs or a T cell subset sorted from them (not recorded which). The V call is TRBV5-1, the J call TRBJ1-1; possibly TRBD1 for D (5 bases). The receptor's source is an adult woman who had mild COVID-19 (a few samples of this study predate the infection). Cell type and time point are not known. This chain's CDR3 is CASSEGKEAFF. CDR3 nucleotide sequence: TGCGCCAGCAGCGAGGGGAAGGAAGCTTTCTTT.